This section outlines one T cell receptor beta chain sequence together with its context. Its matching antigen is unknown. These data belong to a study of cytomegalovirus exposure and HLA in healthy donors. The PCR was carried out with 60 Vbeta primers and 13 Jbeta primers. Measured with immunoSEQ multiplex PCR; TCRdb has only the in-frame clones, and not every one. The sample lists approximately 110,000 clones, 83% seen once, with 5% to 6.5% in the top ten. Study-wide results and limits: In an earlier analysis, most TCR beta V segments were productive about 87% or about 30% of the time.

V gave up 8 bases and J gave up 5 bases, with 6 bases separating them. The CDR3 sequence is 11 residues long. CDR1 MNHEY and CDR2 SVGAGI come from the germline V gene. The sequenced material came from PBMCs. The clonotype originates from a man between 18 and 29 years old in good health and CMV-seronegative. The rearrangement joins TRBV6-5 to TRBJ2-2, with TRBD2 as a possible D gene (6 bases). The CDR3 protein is CASRGTGELFF. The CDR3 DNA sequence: TGTGCCAGCCGGGGGACCGGGGAGCTGTTTTTT.